The T cell receptor beta chain described here comes from a study of T cell responses to AZD1222 COVID-19 vaccine. The data were produced by immunoSEQ multiplex PCR, yet TCRdb's version contains in-frame clones alone and is incomplete. This sample carries roughly 150,000 clones, approximately 90% of them seen once, and the ten largest clones take under 2.5%. A remark on this clone: Its cognate antigen is unknown.

Germline V gene lookup returns CDR1 KGHDR and CDR2 SFDVKD. V dropped 10 bases and J dropped 5; count of bases not matched to a gene: 18. The CDR3 is 16 residues long. The study's findings and limits: The span of vaccine-associated CD4 TCRs extended across spike, with dominance at 160-218 and 743-854.

The receptor's source is an adult in good health. Sequencing used peripheral blood, obtained on day 0 of AZD1222 vaccination. The rearrangement joins TRBV24-1 to TRBJ1-1, with 7 bases lining up with TRBD1. CDR3 DNA sequence: TGTGCCACATCTACGAACAGGGGCCCCGGGGGTACTGAAGCTTTCTTT. Protein product: CATSTNRGPGGTEAFF.